This paragraph reports one T cell receptor beta chain. Only a few counts were recorded for this clone. No antigen is known for it. Qualities for individual bases were not recorded, and no much larger clone is one base off. What this sample's time point label stands for: baseline before oral tofacitinib. From alopecia areata patients, peripheral blood was collected along with lesional scalp punch biopsies. PBMCs were isolated by density centrifugation and stained for CD3, CD4 and CD8, after which CD4+ and CD8+ T cells were sorted on a FACSAria. The data originate from a study of CD8+ T cells in alopecia areata (dated by TCRdb to between 2017 and 2018). Notes on the research overall: The treated patients took part in an open-label pilot trial in which moderate-to-severe alopecia areata was treated with oral tofacitinib at 5 to 10 mg twice daily. Tofacitinib was given for 6 to 18 months, followed by 6 months of follow-up off drug to assess delayed response and recurrence. To study T cell clonal expansion in alopecia areata, the researchers applied high-throughput TCRbeta sequencing to both the C3H/HeJ mouse model and human patients. On the human side, TCRbeta sequencing was run on scalp tissue and on sorted CD4+ and CD8+ peripheral blood T cells from healthy controls and from alopecia areata patients with either patchy or totalis/universalis disease. Biopsies were taken from tofacitinib-treated patients at baseline and again at 4 and 24 weeks into treatment, and several of those patients also had a later scalp biopsy. Clonality in the scalp was compared among normal scalp (n=4), patchy alopecia areata scalp (n=8), and alopecia totalis/universalis scalp (n=8). The RNA source kit depended on sample type: the PAXgene miRNA kit for fixed scalp, the miRNeasy kit for PBMCs, and the RNeasy kit for mouse skin. TCRbeta CDR3 regions were amplified by immunoSEQ multiplex PCR using 35 Vbeta forward and 13 Jbeta reverse primers.

Libraries came from the immunoSEQ multiplex PCR assay. For TCR sequencing, RNA was extracted from every sample and reverse transcribed into cDNA to serve as template. SuperScript III was used to make first-strand cDNA, primed with a 2:1 mix of oligo-dT and random hexamers. A synthetic immune receptor repertoire was used to gauge amplification bias, and whatever bias remained was removed computationally. Per the authors' processing: After raw reads were preprocessed to remove errors, the CDR3 was defined following IMGT conventions as running from the conserved cysteine to phenylalanine. Clonality was computed by normalizing Shannon entropy by log2 of the number of productive unique TCRs and subtracting the result from 1. Whether each scalp clone was CD4 or CD8 was inferred by checking scalp TCRbeta sequences against the CD4 and CD8 repertoires from sorted blood. In its TCRdb copy, this immuneACCESS table keeps in-frame sequences only and misses some clones. Where compared with another copy, unresolved V genes explain less than half of these, and the others have no known cause. V and J calls and clone size come straight from that table; D and trimming were deduced from the DNA. This sample holds some 150,000 clones; more than 45% were observed only once. The ten largest clones add up to roughly a fifth of the sample.

CDR1 SQVTM and CDR2 ANQGSEA are derived from the germline V gene. From cysteine to phenylalanine, the CDR3 is 10 amino acids long. Solely the CDR3 DNA is kept, with 30 bases framed from the first base. The V and J ends are trimmed by 6 bases and 4 bases, leaving 6 bases between them. General study outcomes and caveats: Unlike mouse skin, which is dominated by gammadelta T cells, normal human skin has resident alphabeta T cells that are also sequenced, and this complicates analysis of the scalp TCR repertoire. Shared TCR sequences between patients were less evident than in mice, which may be partly attributable to HLA diversity in the patient population. Compared with normal scalp, lesional scalp had higher clonality and more expanded CD8+ clones, particularly in alopecia totalis/universalis, a pattern that suggests antigenic drive.

The sequencing used CD8+ T cells sorted from blood, collected at week 0. The V and J genes are TRBV29-1 and TRBJ1-2, with the D gene not clear enough to name. The receptor was isolated from a human donor with alopecia areata. The encoded CDR3 is CSVAGYGYTF. DNA sequence: TGCAGCGTCGCAGGCTATGGCTACACCTTC.